These T cell receptor beta chains were read from a single sample in a study of early stage breast cancer tumors. Using immunoSEQ multiplex PCR, the repertoire was profiled, and TCRdb retains in-frame clones only, with some absent. The table shows 28,000 or so clones, with roughly four fifths occurring only once. The sequenced sample consisted of blood. Receptor source: a person in their forties with breast cancer. Both conserved end residues are part of each CDR3. Fields, in order: D gene, J gene, V gene, clone size, CDR3 DNA, CDR3 protein. D genes are given only for firm matches. Where a row states a size, it is once, few, many or the class of an expanded clone; other rows omit it.

.,TRBJ2-5,TRBV23-1,.,TGCGCCAGCAGTCAATGCGAGTCCGGGTGGGTTGGACAAGAGACCCAGTACTTC,CASSQCESGWVGQETQYF
.,TRBJ1-5,TRBV7-2,.,TGTGCCAGCAGCTTAGGTGGTGTAGTACAGCCCCAGCATTTT,CASSLGGVVQPQHF
TRBD1,TRBJ2-5,TRBV11-3,.,TGTGCCAGCAGCTTAGTTATAACGTCTACGGACAGGGTGTGGGAGACCCAGTACTTC,CASSLVITSTDRVWETQYF
.,TRBJ1-4,TRBV6-5,once,TGTGCCAGCAGTTACCCTCGGGAAAAACTGTTTTTT,CASSYPREKLFF
.,TRBJ2-5,TRBV29-1,.,TGCAGCGTTACGACAGGCCCCCAAGAGGGGACCCAGTACTTC,CSVTTGPQEGTQYF
.,TRBJ2-5,TRBV11-2,.,TGTGCCAGCGCATTCGCTTTTAGTTTTCAAGAGACCCAGTACTTC,CASAFAFSFQETQYF
TRBD2,TRBJ2-3,TRBV7-2,.,TGTGCCAGCAGCTCCGGACTAGCGAATGTGGATACGCAGTATTTT,CASSSGLANVDTQYF
.,TRBJ1-1,TRBV7-2,few,TGTGCCAGCAGCTCTTCTTGGCCCAAGGACAGTGAAGCTTTCTTT,CASSSSWPKDSEAFF
.,TRBJ1-4,TRBV7-8,.,TGTGCCAGCAGCTTACCCGAGGGGGGGGCGCTGGGAAAACTGTTTTTT,CASSLPEGGALGKLFF
.,TRBJ2-5,TRBV7-2,few,TGTGCCAGCAGCCCGAACCAAGAGACCCAGTACTTC,CASSPNQETQYF
.,TRBJ2-1,TRBV19,.,TGTGCCAGTAGTATTCGCAGGGGACCCTACAATGAGCAGTTCTTC,CASSIRRGPYNEQFF
.,TRBJ2-1,TRBV7-2,.,TGTGCCAGCAGCTTAGCGAAGAGACTAGGTCTAGATGAGCAGTTCTTC,CASSLAKRLGLDEQFF
.,TRBJ1-2,TRBV5-1,few,TGCGCCAGCAGCTTGTCTAACAGGTTACATGGCTACACCTTC,CASSLSNRLHGYTF
.,TRBJ1-1,TRBV28,.,TGTGCCAGCAGTTTAGACCTGGTTAGGTGGAACACTGAAGCTTTCTTT,CASSLDLVRWNTEAFF
TRBD1,TRBJ2-5,TRBV5-4,.,TGTGCCAGCAGCCAAGAGGGACAGTTCAGTCAAGAGACCCAGTACTTC,CASSQEGQFSQETQYF
.,TRBJ2-1,TRBV7-9,.,TGTGCCAGCAGCGGACGTGAAACCATGATATACAATGAGCAGTTCTTC,CASSGRETMIYNEQFF